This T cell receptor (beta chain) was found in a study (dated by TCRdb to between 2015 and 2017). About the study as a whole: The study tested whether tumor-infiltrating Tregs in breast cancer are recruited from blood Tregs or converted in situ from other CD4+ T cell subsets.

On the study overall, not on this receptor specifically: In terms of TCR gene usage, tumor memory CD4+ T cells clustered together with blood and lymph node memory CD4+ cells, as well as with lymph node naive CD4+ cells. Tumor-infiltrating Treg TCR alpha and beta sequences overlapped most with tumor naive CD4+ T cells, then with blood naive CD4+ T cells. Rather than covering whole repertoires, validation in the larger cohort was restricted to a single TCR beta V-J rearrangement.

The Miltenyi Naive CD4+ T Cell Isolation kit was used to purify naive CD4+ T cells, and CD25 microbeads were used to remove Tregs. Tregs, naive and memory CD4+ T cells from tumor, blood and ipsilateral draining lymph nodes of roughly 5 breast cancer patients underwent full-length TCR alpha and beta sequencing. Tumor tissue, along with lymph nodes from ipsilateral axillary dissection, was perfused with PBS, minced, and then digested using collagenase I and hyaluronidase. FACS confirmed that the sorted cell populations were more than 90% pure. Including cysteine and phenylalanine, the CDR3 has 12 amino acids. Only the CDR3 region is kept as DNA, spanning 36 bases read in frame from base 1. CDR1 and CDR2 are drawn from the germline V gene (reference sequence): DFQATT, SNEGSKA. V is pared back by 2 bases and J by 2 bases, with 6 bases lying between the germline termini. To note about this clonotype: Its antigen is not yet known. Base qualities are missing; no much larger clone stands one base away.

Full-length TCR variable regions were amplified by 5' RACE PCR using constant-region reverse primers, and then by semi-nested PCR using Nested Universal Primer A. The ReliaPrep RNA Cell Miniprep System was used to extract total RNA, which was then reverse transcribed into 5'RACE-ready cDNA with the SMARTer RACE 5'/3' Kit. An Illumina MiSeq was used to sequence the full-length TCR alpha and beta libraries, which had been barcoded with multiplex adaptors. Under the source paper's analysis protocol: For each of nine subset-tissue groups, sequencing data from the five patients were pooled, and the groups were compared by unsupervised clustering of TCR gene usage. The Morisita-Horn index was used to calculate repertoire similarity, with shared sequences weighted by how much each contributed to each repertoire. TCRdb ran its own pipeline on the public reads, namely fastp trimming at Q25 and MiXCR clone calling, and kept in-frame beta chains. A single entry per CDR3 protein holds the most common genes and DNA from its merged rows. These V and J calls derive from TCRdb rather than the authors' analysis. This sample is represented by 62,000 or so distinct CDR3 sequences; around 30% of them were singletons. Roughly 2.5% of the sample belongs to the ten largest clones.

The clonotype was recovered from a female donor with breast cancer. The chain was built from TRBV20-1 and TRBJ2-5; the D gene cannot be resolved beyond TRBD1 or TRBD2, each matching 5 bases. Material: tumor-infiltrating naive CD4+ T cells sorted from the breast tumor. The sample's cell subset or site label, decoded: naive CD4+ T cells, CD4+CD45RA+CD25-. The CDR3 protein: CSARWGQETQYF. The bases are TGCAGTGCTAGATGGGGGCAAGAGACCCAGTACTTC.